The entry below gives a single T cell receptor beta chain sequence along with its context. What it binds is unknown. The entry originates in a study of spatial heterogeneity in lung cancer. Whole-study findings and limits: Approximate estimated coverage of tumor T cells amounted to about 7.7% for alpha and about 13% for beta chains. It was found that expanded intratumoral alpha and beta TCR counts tracked tumor mutation counts.

Germline CDR1 SEHNR, CDR2 FQNEAQ (reference sequence). Unmatched junction bases numbered 11, after V lost 2 bases and J lost 7 bases. This CDR3 is built from 15 residues. A distinct unique molecular identifier was carried by each TCR cDNA molecule. TCRdb fed the 5' RACE reads into MiXCR, producing one record per CDR3 protein. The sample lists around 8,600 distinct CDR3 sequences, 6.5% to 7.5% occurring once. Time point specified: sample taken at primary tumor resection. The donor group consisted of around 77 patients who had untreated, early-stage non-small cell lung cancer. Whole RNA obtained from tumor, nontumor lung or frozen PBMC underwent sequencing without sorting.

The sample was lung tumor tissue, taken at surgery. The clonotype was recovered from a female donor with early-stage non-small cell lung cancer. The J gene is TRBJ2-7, the V gene TRBV7-9, with 7 bases matching TRBD2. The CDR3 DNA reads TGTGCCAGCAGCTTAATTCTAGCGGACCCCTGGGAGCAGTACTTC. This translates into CASSLILADPWEQYF. The full variable domain, with the rest looked up from reference TRBV7-9 and TRBJ2-7, is DTGVSQNPRHKITKRGQNVTFRCDPISEHNRLYWYRQTLGQGPEFLTYFQNEAQLEKSRLLSDRFSAERPKGSFSTLEIQRTEQGDSAMYLCASSLILADPWEQYFGPGTRLTVT.